This T cell receptor (beta chain) derives from a study of cytomegalovirus exposure and HLA in healthy donors. Remarks on this clone: Its target is unknown.

Whole-study findings and limits: The likely origin of a cluster of highly shared sequence variants was a sequencing artifact.

The study ran its PCR with 60 Vbeta and 13 Jbeta primers. Produced via immunoSEQ multiplex PCR; TCRdb's table is partial and in-frame only. This sample yields about 160,000 clones, of which approximately 78% are seen a single time; around 9% belongs to the top ten. CDR3 length equals 12 residues. Trimming stripped 5 bases from V and 0 bases from J, with 5 bases between. Germline CDR1 LNHDA, CDR2 SQIVND (reference sequence). The chain employs TRBV19 and TRBJ2-7, with D unresolved. The specimen sequenced was PBMCs. The receptor's source is a male donor in good health and CMV-seropositive. Here the CDR3 reads CASSSSSYEQYF. CDR3 bases: TGTGCCAGTAGTTCGAGCTCCTACGAGCAGTACTTC.